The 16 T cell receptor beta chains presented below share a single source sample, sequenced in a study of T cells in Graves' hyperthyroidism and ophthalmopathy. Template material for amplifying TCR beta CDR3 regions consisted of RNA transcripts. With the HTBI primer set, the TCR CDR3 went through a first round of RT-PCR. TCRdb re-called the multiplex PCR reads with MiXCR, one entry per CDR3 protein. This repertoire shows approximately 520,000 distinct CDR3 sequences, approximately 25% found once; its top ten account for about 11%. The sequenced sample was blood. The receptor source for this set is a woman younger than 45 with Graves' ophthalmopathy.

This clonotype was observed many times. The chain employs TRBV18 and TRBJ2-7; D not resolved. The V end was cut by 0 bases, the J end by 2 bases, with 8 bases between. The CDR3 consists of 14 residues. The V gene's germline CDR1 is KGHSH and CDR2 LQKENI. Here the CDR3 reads CASSPPGIPYEQYF. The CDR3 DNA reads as TGTGCCAGCTCACCACCGGGCATTCCCTACGAGCAGTACTTC.

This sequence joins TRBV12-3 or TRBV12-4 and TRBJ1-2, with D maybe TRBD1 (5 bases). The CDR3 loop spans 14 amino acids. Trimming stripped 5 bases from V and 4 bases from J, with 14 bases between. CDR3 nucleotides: TGTGCCAGCAGTCCACCGACAGTGATCTATGGCTACACCTTC. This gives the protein CASSPPTVIYGYTF.

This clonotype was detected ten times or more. The CDR3 loop reads CASSLQMGTKNIQYF. The CDR3 DNA reads TGTGCCAGCAGCCTTCAAATGGGTACCAAAAACATTCAGTACTTC. V usage is TRBV3-1 and J usage is TRBJ2-4; D not resolved. Germline values: CDR1 LGHDT, CDR2 YNNKEL (reference sequence). The CDR3 sequence is 15 residues long. The ends were cut back, 4 bases at V and 2 bases at J, with 12 bases in the middle.

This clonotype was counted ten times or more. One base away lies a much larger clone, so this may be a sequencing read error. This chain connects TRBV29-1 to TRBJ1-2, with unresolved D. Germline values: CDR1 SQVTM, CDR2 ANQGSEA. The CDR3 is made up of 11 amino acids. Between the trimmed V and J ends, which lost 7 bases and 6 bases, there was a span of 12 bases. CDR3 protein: CSADHTDGYTF. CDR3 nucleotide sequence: TGCAGCGCTGACCACACGGATGGCTACACCTTC. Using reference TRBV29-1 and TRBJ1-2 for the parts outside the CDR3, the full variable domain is SAVISQKPSRDICQRGTSLTIQCQVDSQVTMMFWYRQQPGQSLTLIATANQGSEATYESGFVIDKFPISRPNLTFSTLTVSNMSPEDSSIYLCSADHTDGYTFGSGTRLTVV.

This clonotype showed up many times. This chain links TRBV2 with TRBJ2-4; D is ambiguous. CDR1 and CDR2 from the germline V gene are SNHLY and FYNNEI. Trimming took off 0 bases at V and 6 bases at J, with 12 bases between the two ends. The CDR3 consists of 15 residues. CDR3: CASSEAIVPGNIQYF. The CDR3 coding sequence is TGTGCCAGCAGTGAAGCGATCGTTCCCGGAAACATTCAGTACTTC.

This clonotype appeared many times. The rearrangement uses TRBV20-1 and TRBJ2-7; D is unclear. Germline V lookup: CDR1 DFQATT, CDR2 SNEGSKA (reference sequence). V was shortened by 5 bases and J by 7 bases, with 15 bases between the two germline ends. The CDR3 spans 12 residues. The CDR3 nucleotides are TGCAGTGCTCCTAACACGGCGTGGGAGCAGTACTTC. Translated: CSAPNTAWEQYF.

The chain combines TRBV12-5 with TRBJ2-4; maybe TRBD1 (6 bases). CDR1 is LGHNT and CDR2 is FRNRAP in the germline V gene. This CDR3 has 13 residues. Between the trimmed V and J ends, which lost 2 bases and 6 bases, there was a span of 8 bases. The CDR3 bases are TGTGCTAGTGGTTTGACAGGGAGAAACATTCAGTACTTC. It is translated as CASGLTGRNIQYF.

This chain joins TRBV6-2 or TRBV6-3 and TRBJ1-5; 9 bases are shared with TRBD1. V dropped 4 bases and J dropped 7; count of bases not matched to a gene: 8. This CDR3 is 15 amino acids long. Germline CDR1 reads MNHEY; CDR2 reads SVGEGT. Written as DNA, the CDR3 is TGTGCCAGCAGTTTCGACAGGGGACAGGGACAGCCCCAGCATTTT. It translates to CASSFDRGQGQPQHF.

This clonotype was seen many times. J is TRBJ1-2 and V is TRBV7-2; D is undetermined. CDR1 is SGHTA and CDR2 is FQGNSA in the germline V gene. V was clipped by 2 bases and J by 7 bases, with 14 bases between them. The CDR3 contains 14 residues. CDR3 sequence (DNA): TGTGCCAGCAGCTTATACCCGGAATCAAGTGGCTACACCTTC. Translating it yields CASSLYPESSGYTF.

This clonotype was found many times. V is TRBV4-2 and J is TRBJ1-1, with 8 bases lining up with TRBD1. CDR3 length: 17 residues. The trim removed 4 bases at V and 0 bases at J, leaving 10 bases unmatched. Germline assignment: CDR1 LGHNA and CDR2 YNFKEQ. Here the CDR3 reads CASSPDRARRVNTEAFF. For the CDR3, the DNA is TGTGCCAGCAGCCCGGACAGGGCAAGGAGGGTGAACACTGAAGCTTTCTTT.

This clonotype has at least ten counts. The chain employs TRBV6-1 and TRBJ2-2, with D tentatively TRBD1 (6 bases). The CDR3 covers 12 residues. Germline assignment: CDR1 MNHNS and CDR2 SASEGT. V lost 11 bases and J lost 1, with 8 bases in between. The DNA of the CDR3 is TGTGCCTCACAGGGGAACACCGGGGAGCTGTTTTTT. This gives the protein CASQGNTGELFF.

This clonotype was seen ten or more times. CDR3 sequence: CASSFGRAGNTEAFF. The CDR3 DNA reads as TGTGCCAGCAGTTTTGGCAGGGCAGGGAACACTGAAGCTTTCTTT. The rearrangement joins TRBV12-3 or TRBV12-4 to TRBJ1-1; TRBD1 is a possible D gene (5 bases). The V end lost 3 bases, the J end lost 1 base, and 12 bases lay between the germline ends. The CDR3 loop spans 15 amino acids.

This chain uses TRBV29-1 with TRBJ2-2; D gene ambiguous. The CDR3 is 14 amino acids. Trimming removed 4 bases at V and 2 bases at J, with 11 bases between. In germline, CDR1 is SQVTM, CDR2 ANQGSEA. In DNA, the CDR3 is TGCAGCGTTGGAGAAAGGGATAACACCGGGGAGCTGTTTTTT. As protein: CSVGERDNTGELFF.

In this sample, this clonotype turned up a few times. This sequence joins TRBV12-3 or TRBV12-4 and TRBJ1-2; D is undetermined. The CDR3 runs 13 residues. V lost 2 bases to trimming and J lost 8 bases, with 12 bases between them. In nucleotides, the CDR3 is TGTGCCAGCAGTTTACAGCAAGGGAGGGGCTACACCTTC. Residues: CASSLQQGRGYTF.

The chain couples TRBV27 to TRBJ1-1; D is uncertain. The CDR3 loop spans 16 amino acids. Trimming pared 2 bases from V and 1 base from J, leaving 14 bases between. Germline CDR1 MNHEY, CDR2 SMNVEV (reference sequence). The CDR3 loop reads CASSLIPLHRNTEAFF. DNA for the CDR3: TGTGCCAGCAGTTTAATTCCCCTACATAGGAACACTGAAGCTTTCTTT.

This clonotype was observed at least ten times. CDR3 nucleotides: TGTGCCAGCAGTTTGGACTGGGAGGCTTTCTTT. It is translated as CASSLDWEAFF. The chain has TRBV12-3 or TRBV12-4 and TRBJ1-1; D ambiguous. The CDR3 runs to 11 residues. With 3 bases removed from V and 11 bases from J, the gap between germline ends came to 10 bases.